Each of the 24 T cell receptor beta chains below was sequenced from the same sample in a study of blood T cell repertoires in COVID-19. Some clones are missing from TCRdb's copy, which holds only in-frame ones; the method was immunoSEQ multiplex PCR. This table has 150,000 to 160,000 clones, about 86% appearing once. The sample consisted of peripheral blood. The receptor set was obtained from a woman in her sixties or seventies with acute or convalescent COVID-19.

The chain couples TRBV10-3 to TRBJ1-2, with D tentatively TRBD1 (6 bases). CDR1 is ENHRY and CDR2 is SYGVKD in the germline V gene. Trimming took 6 bases from V and 0 from J, leaving 8 bases between them. This CDR3 region has 13 residues. The CDR3, as DNA: TGTGCCATCAGCGGACAGCCTAACTATGGCTACACCTTC. It encodes CAISGQPNYGYTF.

The CDR3 DNA reads as TGTGCCAGCTCACCTCTTAGCGGGGGGGCCGCTGAGCAGTTCTTC. Translated: CASSPLSGGAAEQFF. J is TRBJ2-1 and V is TRBV18, with 11 bases identical to TRBD2. Germline V CDR1 and CDR2: KGHSH, LQKENI. V shed 3 bases, J shed 9 bases, and the junction held 7 bases outside the gene matches. The CDR3 spans 15 residues.

This rearrangement joins TRBV3-1 (or the pseudogene TRBV3-2) to TRBJ2-7, with D possibly matching TRBD1 (6 bases). The CDR3 runs to 15 residues. V was clipped by 2 bases and J by 2 bases, with 13 bases between them. Per germline, CDR1 LGHDT and CDR2 YNNKEL (reference sequence). CDR3 coding DNA: TGTGCCAGCAGCCAAACAGGGCCAATCCCCTACGAGCAGTACTTC. The encoded protein is CASSQTGPIPYEQYF.

In its sample, this clone was seen once. V is TRBV10-2 and J is TRBJ1-2; the match to TRBD1 covers 9 bases. The ends lost 3 bases at V and 4 bases at J; junction bases unmatched: 6. The germline gives CDR1 WSHSY, CDR2 SAAADI. The CDR3 extends over 15 amino acids. The CDR3 spells CASSEYGQGSYGYTF. The CDR3 nucleotides are TGCGCCAGCAGTGAATATGGACAGGGGTCCTATGGCTACACCTTC.

This clone occurred a few times. The V gene is TRBV11-2, the J gene TRBJ1-3; D uncertain. Germline V lookup: CDR1 SGHAT, CDR2 FQNNGV. This CDR3 is built from 17 residues. V was clipped by 1 base and J by 0 bases, with 13 bases between them. The CDR3 sequence: CASSLGVLSSSGNTIYF. The DNA of the CDR3 is TGTGCCAGCAGCTTAGGCGTGCTTTCGAGCTCTGGAAACACCATATATTTT.

The V call is TRBV3-1 (or the pseudogene TRBV3-2), the J call TRBJ2-5; 12 bases are shared with TRBD2. The CDR3 runs to 15 residues. The V gene's germline CDR1 is LGHDT and CDR2 YNNKEL (reference sequence). J lost 6 bases, V lost 0 bases, and 2 bases had no gene match. CDR3 nucleotides: TGTGCCAGCAGCCAAGATACTAGCGGGGGGCAGACCCAGTACTTC. Amino acid sequence: CASSQDTSGGQTQYF.

The chain employs TRBV6-5 and TRBJ1-2; D ambiguous. The CDR3 extends over 15 amino acids. CDR1 and CDR2 (germline): MNHEY, SVGAGI. The V gene lost 0 bases and the J gene lost 1 base, with 9 bases spanning the gap. The CDR3 DNA reads TGTGCCAGCAGTTACTCGACTGGATATAACTATGGCTACACCTTC. This codes for CASSYSTGYNYGYTF.

V gene TRBV18 combines with J gene TRBJ2-2, with TRBD1 identical over 7 bases. The CDR3 has 18 amino acids. Germline assignment: CDR1 KGHSH and CDR2 LQKENI. With V trimmed by 5 bases and J by 2 bases, 14 bases remained unmatched. CDR3 sequence reads: CASSSISYGTANTGELFF. The CDR3 DNA reads TGTGCCAGCTCATCCATCTCTTACGGGACAGCTAACACCGGGGAGCTGTTTTTT.

The rearrangement links TRBV24-1 to TRBJ2-5, with TRBD1 identical over 8 bases. V was clipped by 2 bases and J by 4 bases; unmatched bases: 8. Germline V gene sequence: CDR1 KGHDR, CDR2 SFDVKD. This CDR3 has 16 amino acids. The CDR3 loop is CATSDSSAGGLETQYF. The CDR3 DNA sequence: TGTGCCACCAGTGATTCTTCCGCAGGGGGCCTAGAGACCCAGTACTTC.

The chain uses TRBV7-9 and TRBJ1-1; D ambiguous. Germline-derived CDR1 and CDR2 are SEHNR and FQNEAQ (reference sequence). The CDR3 sequence is 13 residues long. The V end lost 5 bases, the J end lost 11 bases, and 18 bases lay between the germline ends. CDR3 protein: CASSPPLEAGAFF. The CDR3 coding sequence is TGTGCCAGCAGCCCGCCACTGGAAGCGGGGGCTTTCTTT.

The V and J genes are TRBV18 and TRBJ1-3; D not certain. This CDR3 comprises 15 residues. V dropped 2 bases and J dropped 0 bases, with 8 bases sitting between them. Germline assignment: CDR1 KGHSH and CDR2 LQKENI. The DNA for the CDR3 is TGTGCCAGCTCACCAGAAACAGTCTCTGGAAACACCATATATTTT. It translates to CASSPETVSGNTIYF.

The chain carries TRBV14 and TRBJ1-2; TRBD1 matches at 7 bases. Germline V gives CDR1 SGHDN, CDR2 FVKESK. The CDR3 consists of 13 residues. The junction had 3 bases not matched to a gene; V was cut back by 4 bases and J by 4 bases. This CDR3 is CASSPGTAYGYTF. The DNA for the CDR3 is TGTGCCAGCAGCCCAGGGACAGCCTATGGCTACACCTTC.

The rearrangement links TRBV5-5 to TRBJ2-2, with TRBD2 identical over 7 bases. The V gene's germline CDR1 is SGHKS and CDR2 YYEKEE (reference sequence). Germline trimming cut 2 bases from V and 6 bases from J; bases unmatched to any gene: 4. The CDR3 is 14 residues long. The CDR3 sequence: CASSFPGRAGELFF. As DNA, the CDR3 is TGTGCCAGCAGCTTCCCAGGGAGGGCCGGGGAGCTGTTTTTT.

The chain recombines TRBV3-1 (or the pseudogene TRBV3-2) with TRBJ2-3, with 8 bases aligning to TRBD2. The CDR3 extends over 14 amino acids. Germline-derived CDR1 and CDR2 are LGHDT and YNNKEL (reference sequence). V lost 5 bases and J lost 3; bases outside the gene matches: 4. The CDR3 sequence: CASSSGLGTDTQYF. CDR3 coding DNA: TGTGCCAGCAGCTCGGGACTAGGAACAGATACGCAGTATTTT.

The chain has TRBV28 and TRBJ1-5, with D uncertain. The CDR3 sequence is 13 residues long. V was clipped by 8 bases and J by 7 bases, with 15 bases between them. CDR1 is MDHEN, CDR2 SYDVKM, per germline. The CDR3 DNA is TGTGCCAGCTGGGAGGCCGTGGGACAGCCCCAGCATTTT. It is translated as CASWEAVGQPQHF.

This chain connects TRBV7-8 to TRBJ1-1; 7 positions match TRBD1. CDR1 and CDR2 (germline): SGHVS, FQNEAQ. The CDR3 totals 15 residues. With V trimmed by 4 bases and J by 3 bases, 8 bases remained unmatched. CDR3: CASSYRQGMDTEAFF. CDR3 sequence (DNA): TGTGCCAGCAGCTACCGACAGGGTATGGACACTGAAGCTTTCTTT. Full variable domain (outside the CDR3, taken from reference TRBV7-8 and TRBJ1-1): GAGVSQSPRYKVAKRGQDVALRCDPISGHVSLFWYQQALGQGPEFLTYFQNEAQLDKSGLPSDRFFAERPEGSVSTLKIQRTQQEDSAVYLCASSYRQGMDTEAFFGQGTRLTVV.

The chain recombines TRBV7-9 with TRBJ2-7, with 10 bases lining up with TRBD2. CDR3 length equals 14 residues. Germline-derived CDR1 and CDR2 are SEHNR and FQNEAQ (reference sequence). With V trimmed by 4 bases and J by 2 bases, 2 bases remained unmatched. The CDR3 spells CASSSSGGPYEQYV. As DNA, the CDR3 is TGTGCCAGCAGCTCTAGCGGGGGACCCTACGAGCAGTACGTC.

The chain uses TRBV11-2 and TRBJ2-7; D ambiguous. Trimming stripped 2 bases from V and 2 bases from J, with 7 bases between. Germline values: CDR1 SGHAT, CDR2 FQNNGV. The CDR3 extends over 13 amino acids. CDR3 sequence: CASSLQDTYEQYV. The CDR3 DNA is TGTGCCAGCAGCTTACAGGATACCTACGAGCAGTACGTC.

CDR3 protein: CASSGGGGLYNEQFF. The CDR3 bases are TGTGCCAGCAGTGGGGGCGGGGGCCTCTACAATGAGCAGTTCTTC. The chain recombines TRBV2 with TRBJ2-1; maybe TRBD2 (7 bases). Trimming shortened V by 4 bases and J by 3 bases, and 13 bases separated the two germline ends. Germline V gene data show CDR1 as SNHLY and CDR2 as FYNNEI. CDR3 size: 15 residues.

The chain has TRBV5-6 and TRBJ1-6; tentatively, D is TRBD1 (5 bases). The germline V and J ends were trimmed by 0 bases and 0 bases, with 7 bases remaining between them. Germline CDR1 is SGHDT and CDR2 is YYEEEE. The CDR3 runs to 16 residues. The CDR3 coding sequence is TGTGCCAGCAGCTTGGCCGGACACTCCTATAATTCACCCCTCCACTTT. Translated, it gives CASSLAGHSYNSPLHF.

This rearrangement joins TRBV5-1 to TRBJ1-3; 7 positions agree with TRBD1. The CDR3 has 15 residues. Per germline, CDR1 SGHRS and CDR2 YFSETQ. The V segment lost 0 bases and the J segment 2 bases; nucleotides outside the gene matches: 2. CDR3 loop: CASSLEGTAGNTIYF. CDR3 sequence (DNA): TGCGCCAGCAGCTTGGAAGGGACAGCTGGAAACACCATATATTTT.

The CDR3 sequence is CASSLGGQGTRTDTQYF. The DNA of the CDR3 is TGTGCCAGCAGCTTAGGGGGACAGGGGACCCGCACAGATACGCAGTATTTT. The V gene is TRBV7-9, the J gene TRBJ2-3; TRBD1 agrees at 10 bases. This CDR3 spans 17 amino acids. Germline lookup yields CDR1 SEHNR and CDR2 FQNEAQ (reference sequence). V dropped 1 base and J dropped 1; count of bases not matched to a gene: 5.

The chain couples TRBV7-9 to TRBJ2-7; possibly TRBD2 for D (6 bases). The V gene's germline CDR1 is SEHNR and CDR2 FQNEAQ (reference sequence). V was cut by 5 bases and J by 6 bases, with 14 bases left in between. This CDR3 contains 13 residues. The DNA of the CDR3 is TGTGCCAGCAGCCTTCTTCTGGGGGGCGAGCAGTACTTC. It is translated as CASSLLLGGEQYF.

The chain couples TRBV19 to TRBJ1-5; 7 bases align to TRBD1. The CDR3 contains 16 residues. Trimming cost V 6 bases and J 3 bases; bases outside gene matches: 11. CDR1 and CDR2 from the germline V gene are LNHDA and SQIVND (reference sequence). CDR3: CASRGQIAFPNQPQHF. CDR3 nucleotide sequence: TGTGCCAGTAGGGGACAGATCGCCTTCCCCAATCAGCCCCAGCATTTT.